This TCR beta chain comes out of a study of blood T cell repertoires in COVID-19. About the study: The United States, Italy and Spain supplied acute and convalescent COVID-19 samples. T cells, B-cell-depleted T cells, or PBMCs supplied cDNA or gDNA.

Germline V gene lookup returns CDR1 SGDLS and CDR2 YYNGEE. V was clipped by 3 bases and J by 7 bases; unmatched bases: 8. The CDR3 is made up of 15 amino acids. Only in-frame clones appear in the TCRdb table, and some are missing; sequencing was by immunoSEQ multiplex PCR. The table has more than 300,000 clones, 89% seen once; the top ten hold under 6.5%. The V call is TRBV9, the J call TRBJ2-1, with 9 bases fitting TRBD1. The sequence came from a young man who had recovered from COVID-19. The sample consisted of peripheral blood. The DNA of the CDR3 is TGTGCCAGCAGCGCGACGGGGACAGGGACAAATGAGCAGTTCTTC. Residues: CASSATGTGTNEQFF. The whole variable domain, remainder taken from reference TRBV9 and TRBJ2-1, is DSGVTQTPKHLITATGQRVTLRCSPRSGDLSVYWYQQSLDQGLQFLIQYYNGEERAKGNILERFSAQQFPDLHSELNLSSLELGDSALYFCASSATGTGTNEQFFGPGTRLTVL.